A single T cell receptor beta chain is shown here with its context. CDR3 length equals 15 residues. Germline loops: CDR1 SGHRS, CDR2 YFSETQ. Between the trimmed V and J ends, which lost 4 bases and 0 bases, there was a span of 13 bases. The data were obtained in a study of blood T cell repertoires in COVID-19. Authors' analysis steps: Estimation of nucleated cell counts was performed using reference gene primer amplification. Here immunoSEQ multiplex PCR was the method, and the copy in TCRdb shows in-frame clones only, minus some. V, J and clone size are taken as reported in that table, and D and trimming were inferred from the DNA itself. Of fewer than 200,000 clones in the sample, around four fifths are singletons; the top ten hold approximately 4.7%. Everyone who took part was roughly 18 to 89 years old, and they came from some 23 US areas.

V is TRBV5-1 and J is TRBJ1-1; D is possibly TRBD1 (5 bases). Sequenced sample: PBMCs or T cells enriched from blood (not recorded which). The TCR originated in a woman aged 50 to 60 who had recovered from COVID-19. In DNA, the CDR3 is TGCGCCAGCAGCGCCGACAGCATCATGAACACTGAAGCTTTCTTT. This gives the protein CASSADSIMNTEAFF. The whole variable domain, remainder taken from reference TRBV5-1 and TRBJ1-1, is KAGVTQTPRYLIKTRGQQVTLSCSPISGHRSVSWYQQTPGQGLQFLFEYFSETQRNKGNFPGRFSGRQFSNSRSEMNVSTLELGDSALYLCASSADSIMNTEAFFGQGTRLTVV.